Listed here are 4 T cell receptor beta chains from one sample, sequenced in a study of identical twins. TCRdb reprocessed the 5' RACE reads with MiXCR, giving one entry per CDR3 protein. The repertoire has more than 400,000 distinct CDR3 sequences, roughly 15% of them found once; the top ten carry 0.44%. In addition, the sample was reused for a study of yellow fever vaccine responses in identical twins.

The sample comprised CD4+ T cells sorted from blood. All receptors come from a woman between 18 and 29 years old in good health.

There are a few counts of this clonotype. CDR3 nucleotides: TGTGCCAGCAGTTTAATAGGGGGCGGCTACAATGAGCAGTTCTTC. It yields the protein CASSLIGGGYNEQFF. The chain is built from TRBV12-3 or TRBV12-4 and TRBJ2-1; 7 positions match TRBD1. The CDR3 totals 15 residues. V shed 2 bases and J 3 bases; nucleotides not matched to a gene: 4.

The rearrangement joins TRBV21-1 to TRBJ2-1; no DNA check was done on the table's D call, TRBD2. TRBV21-1 is a recognized pseudogene. The CDR3 is 15 amino acids. The DNA of the CDR3 is TGTGCCAGCAGCAAGGGGACTCCCTACTACAATGAGCAGTTCTTC. Protein sequence: CASSKGTPYYNEQFF.

This clonotype was observed a handful of times. This rearrangement joins TRBV27 to TRBJ1-2; perhaps TRBD1 as D (5 bases). CDR3 size: 13 residues. V was pared by 3 bases and J by 6 bases, with 11 bases between. CDR1 and CDR2 from the germline V gene are MNHEY and SMNVEV (reference sequence). Here the CDR3 reads CASSFYQGNGYTF. The DNA for the CDR3 is TGTGCCAGCAGTTTTTATCAGGGAAATGGCTACACCTTC.

This clonotype has a handful of counts. The V call is TRBV5-1, the J call TRBJ2-3; TRBD2 matches at 13 bases. V lost 4 bases and J lost 5; bases outside the gene matches: 4. The CDR3 runs to 15 residues. Germline V gene lookup returns CDR1 SGHRS and CDR2 YFSETQ. Written as DNA, the CDR3 is TGCGCCAGCAGCCGACTAGCGGGAGGAGGAGATACGCAGTATTTT. It codes for CASSRLAGGGDTQYF.